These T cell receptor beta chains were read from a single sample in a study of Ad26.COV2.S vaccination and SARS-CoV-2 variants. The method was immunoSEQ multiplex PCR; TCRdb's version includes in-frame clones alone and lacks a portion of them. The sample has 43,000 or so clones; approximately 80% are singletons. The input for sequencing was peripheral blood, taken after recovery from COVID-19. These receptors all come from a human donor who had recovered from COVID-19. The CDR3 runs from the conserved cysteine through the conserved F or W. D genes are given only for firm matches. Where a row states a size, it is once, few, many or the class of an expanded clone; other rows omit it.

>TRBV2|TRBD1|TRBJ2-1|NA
TGTGCCAGCAGGGGGGACCGGGACAGGGGATACAATGAGCAGTTCTTC
CASRGDRDRGYNEQFF
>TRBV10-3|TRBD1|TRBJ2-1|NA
TGTGCCATCAGCCGGGGGACGAAGGGGACAGGTCGAAATGAGCAGTTCTTC
CAISRGTKGTGRNEQFF
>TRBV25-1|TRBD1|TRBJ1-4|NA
TGTGCCAGCAGTGGACCCGGGACAGGGAGAGAAAAACTGTTTTTT
CASSGPGTGREKLFF
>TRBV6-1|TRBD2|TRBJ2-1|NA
TGTGCCAGCAGTGAAAGGGAACTACTAGCGGGAGGCCATTCGAGCTCCTACAATGAGCAGTTCTTC
CASSERELLAGGHSSSYNEQFF
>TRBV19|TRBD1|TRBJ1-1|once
TGTGCCAGTTTGGACAGGGGGGTTATGGAAGCTTTCTTT
CASLDRGVMEAFF
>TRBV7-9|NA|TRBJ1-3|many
TGTGCCAGCAGCTCCACTACAGGGACTGGAAACACCATATATTTT
CASSSTTGTGNTIYF
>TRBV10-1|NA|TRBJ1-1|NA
TGCGCCAGCAGTGAGTCGAATGAGGGGACTGAAGCTTTCTTT
CASSESNEGTEAFF
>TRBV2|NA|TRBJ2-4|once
TGTGCCAGCAGTGCCAGAAACATTCAGTACTTC
CASSARNIQYF
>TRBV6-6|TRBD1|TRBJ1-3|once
TGTGCCAGCAGCTTAAGGTCGGACAGGGGGACCCTAAGCTCTGGAAACACCATATATTTT
CASSLRSDRGTLSSGNTIYF
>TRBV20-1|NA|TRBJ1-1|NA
TGCAGTGTTCGACAGAACACTGAAGCTTTCTTT
CSVRQNTEAFF
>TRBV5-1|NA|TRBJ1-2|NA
TGCGCCAGCAGCTTGGAGGCGGTTAGGGCGGGTGGCTACACCTTC
CASSLEAVRAGGYTF
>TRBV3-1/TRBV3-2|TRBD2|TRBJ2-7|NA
TGTGCCAGCAGCCAAGCGGGAGGTACCTACGAGCAGTACTTC
CASSQAGGTYEQYF
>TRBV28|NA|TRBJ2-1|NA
TGTGCCAGCAGTTTAGGCTCCAGCTCCTACAATGAGCAGTTCTTC
CASSLGSSSYNEQFF
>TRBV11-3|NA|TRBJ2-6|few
TGTGCCAGCAGCTCAAGGGGCTCTGGGGCCAACGTCCTGACTTTC
CASSSRGSGANVLTF
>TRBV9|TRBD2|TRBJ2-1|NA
TGTGCCAGCAGCCTCTCGATAGCGGGAGGGACTTACGCGAGCTCCTACAATGAGCAGTTCTTC
CASSLSIAGGTYASSYNEQFF
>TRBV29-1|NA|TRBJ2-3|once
TGCAGCGTTGAAGATTCCGAGGGGCCCACAGATACGCAGTATTTT
CSVEDSEGPTDTQYF
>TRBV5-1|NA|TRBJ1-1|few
TGCGCCAGCAGCCACGGATTTACTAACACTGAAGCTTTCTTT
CASSHGFTNTEAFF
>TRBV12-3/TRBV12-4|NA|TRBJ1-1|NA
TGTGCCAGCAGTGACTTTGAGGGGATAAGGACGACGTTT
CASSDFEGIRTTF
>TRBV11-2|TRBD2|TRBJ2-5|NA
TGTGCCAGCAGCAGGCAGGGAGGGGAAGAGACCCAGTACTTC
CASSRQGGEETQYF
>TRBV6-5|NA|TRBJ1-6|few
TGTGCCAGCAGTATGGGTAATTCACCCCTCCACTTT
CASSMGNSPLHF
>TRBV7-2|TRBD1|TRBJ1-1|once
TGTGCCAGCAGCCCTGGGGACAGGAAGTTCGCCACTGAAGCTTTCTTT
CASSPGDRKFATEAFF
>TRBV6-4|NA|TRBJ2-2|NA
TGTGCCAGCAGTGAGCGCCTTACCGGGGAGCTGTTTTTT
CASSERLTGELFF
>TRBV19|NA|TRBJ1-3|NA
TGTGCCAGTAGTAGGACAGTACCTGGAAACACCATATATTTT
CASSRTVPGNTIYF
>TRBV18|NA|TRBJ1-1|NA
TGTGCCAGCTCACCACAGAGTGAGGGTGAAGCTTTCTTT
CASSPQSEGEAFF
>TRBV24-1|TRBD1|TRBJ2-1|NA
TGTGCCACCAGTGAGGCTGACAGGGTGGGCTACAATGAGCAGTTCTTC
CATSEADRVGYNEQFF
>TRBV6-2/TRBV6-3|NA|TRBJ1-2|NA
TGTGCCAGCAGTTCTCCGGGTCTACGAGGCTACACCTTC
CASSSPGLRGYTF
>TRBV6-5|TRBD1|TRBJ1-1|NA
TGTGCCAGCAGCTCGACAGGGAGAGGTACTGAAGCTTTCTTT
CASSSTGRGTEAFF
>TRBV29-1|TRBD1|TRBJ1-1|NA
TGCAGCGTTACTATGGGGACAGGGGGCACCGAAGCTTTCTTT
CSVTMGTGGTEAFF
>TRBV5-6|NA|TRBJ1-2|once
TGTGCCAGCAGCTTGGGTCCCAGGGATGGCTACACCTTC
CASSLGPRDGYTF
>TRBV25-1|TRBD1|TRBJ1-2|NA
TGTGCCAGCAGTGACCCAATCCGACAGGGGTCGGGCTACACCTTC
CASSDPIRQGSGYTF
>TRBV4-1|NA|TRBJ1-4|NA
TGCGCCAGCACTTGGGACAATTCGGCTAATGAAAAACTGTTTTTT
CASTWDNSANEKLFF
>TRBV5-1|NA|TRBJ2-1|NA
TGCGCCAGCAGCTTGGGGGGGGCTGAGGACAATGAGCAGTTCTTC
CASSLGGAEDNEQFF
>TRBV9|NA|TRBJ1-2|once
TGTGCCAGCAGCGTTGGTACGGGGTTAGAGGGCTACACCTTC
CASSVGTGLEGYTF
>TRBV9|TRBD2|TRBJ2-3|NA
TGTGCCAGCAGCCGATTTGGACTAGCGGGAGATACGCAGTATTTT
CASSRFGLAGDTQYF
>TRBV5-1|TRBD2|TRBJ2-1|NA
TGCGCCAGCGGTACTAGCGGGAGGGACAATGAGCAGTTCTTC
CASGTSGRDNEQFF
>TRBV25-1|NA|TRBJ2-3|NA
TGTGCCAGCAGTGAAGGCGGAGGAGGGGATACGCAGTATTTT
CASSEGGGGDTQYF
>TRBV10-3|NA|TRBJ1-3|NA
TGTGCCATCAGTGGGGACGGGTTAGCCGGGGGCACCATATATTTT
CAISGDGLAGGTIYF
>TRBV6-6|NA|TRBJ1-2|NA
TGTGCCAGCAGTTTCCACAGTAACAGAGTTGGCTACACCTTC
CASSFHSNRVGYTF
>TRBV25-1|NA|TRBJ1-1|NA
TGTGCCAGCAGGGGCAAGGGAGTAGCTTTCTTT
CASRGKGVAFF
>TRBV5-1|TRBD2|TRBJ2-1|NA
TGCGCCAGCAGCGTTATTAGCGGGACCGGCGTTGAGCAGTTCTTC
CASSVISGTGVEQFF
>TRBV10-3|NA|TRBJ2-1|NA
TGTGCCATCAGTGAAGAGGACGGGAGTGAGCAGTTCTTC
CAISEEDGSEQFF
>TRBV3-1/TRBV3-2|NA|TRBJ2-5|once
TGTGCCAGCAGCCAAGATCGGGAGACCCAGTACTTC
CASSQDRETQYF
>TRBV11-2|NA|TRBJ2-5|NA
TGTGCCAGCAGCTTCGCAGGGTCCACCCAGTACTTC
CASSFAGSTQYF
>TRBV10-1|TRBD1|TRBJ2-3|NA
TGCGCCAGCCGACAGGGGAGCACAGATACGCAGTATTTT
CASRQGSTDTQYF
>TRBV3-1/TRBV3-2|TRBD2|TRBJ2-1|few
TGTGCCAGCAGCCAGGGCTTCGGGGGGAATGAGCAGTTCTTC
CASSQGFGGNEQFF
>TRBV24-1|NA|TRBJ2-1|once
TGTGCCACCGAGGGGGGCTACAATGAGCAGTTCTTC
CATEGGYNEQFF
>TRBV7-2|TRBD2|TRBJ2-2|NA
TGTGCCAGCAGCTTAGTGCGCCTAGCGGGGAACACCGGGGAGCTGTTTTTT
CASSLVRLAGNTGELFF
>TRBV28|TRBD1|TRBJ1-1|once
TGTGCCAGCAGTTTGGGACAGTCTCAAGCTTTCTTT
CASSLGQSQAFF
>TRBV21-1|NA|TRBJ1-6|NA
TGTGCCAGCAGGGGCGGGAATCCGAGCCGAATGCGTAATTCACCCCTCCACTTT
CASRGGNPSRMRNSPLHF
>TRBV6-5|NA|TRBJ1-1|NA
TGTGCCAGCAGTTTGACATTCACCCCCTCGAACACTGAAGCTTTCTTT
CASSLTFTPSNTEAFF
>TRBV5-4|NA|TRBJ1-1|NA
TGTGCCAGCACCCCATCAGGCACTGAAGCTTTCTTT
CASTPSGTEAFF
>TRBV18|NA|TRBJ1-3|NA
TGTGCCAGCTCACCTGGGACATCTGGAAACACCATATATTTT
CASSPGTSGNTIYF
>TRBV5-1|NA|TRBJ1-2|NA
TGCGCCAGCAGCCCGGGGGCGGATGGTCGGGATGGCTACACCTTC
CASSPGADGRDGYTF